This T cell receptor beta chain was captured in a study of breast tumors, draining lymph nodes, adjacent tissues. CDR1 and CDR2 (germline): SGDLS, YYNGEE. V was clipped by 3 bases and J by 5 bases, with 12 bases between them. This CDR3 comprises 15 residues. Study results and caveats: That most tumor T cells come from lymph nodes remained unproven.

This clonotype has at least ten counts. What it binds is unknown. The lymph nodes were axillary draining lymph nodes from breast cancer patients. TCRdb reanalysed the multiplex PCR reads using MiXCR and keeps one entry per CDR3 protein. The sample has some 170,000 distinct CDR3 sequences, 33% seen once; the top ten hold roughly 3.8%. The TCR was taken from a female donor with breast cancer. Some clones in this sample may be carry-over from other donors' samples. This chain joins TRBV9 and TRBJ1-6; D might be TRBD1 (6 bases). The sequenced sample was axillary lymph node tissue. CDR3 protein: CASSATGYDNSPLHF. As DNA, the CDR3 is TGTGCCAGCAGCGCGACAGGTTACGATAATTCACCCCTCCACTTT.